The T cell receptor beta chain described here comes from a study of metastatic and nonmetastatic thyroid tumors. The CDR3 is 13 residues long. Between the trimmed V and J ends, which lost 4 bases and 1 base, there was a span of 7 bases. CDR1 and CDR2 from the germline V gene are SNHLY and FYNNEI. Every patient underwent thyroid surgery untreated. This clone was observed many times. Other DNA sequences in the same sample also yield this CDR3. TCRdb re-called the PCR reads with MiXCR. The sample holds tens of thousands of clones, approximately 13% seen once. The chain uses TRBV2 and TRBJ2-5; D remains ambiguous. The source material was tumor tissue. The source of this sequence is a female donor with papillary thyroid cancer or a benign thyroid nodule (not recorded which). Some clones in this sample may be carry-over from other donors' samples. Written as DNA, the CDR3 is TGTGCCAGCAGTGGAGACGCCCAAGAGACCCAGTACTTC. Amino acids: CASSGDAQETQYF. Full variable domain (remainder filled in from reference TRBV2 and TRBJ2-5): EPEVTQTPSHQVTQMGQEVILRCVPISNHLYFYWYRQILGQKVEFLVSFYNNEISEKSEIFDDQFSVERPDGSNFTLKIRSTKLEDSAMYFCASSGDAQETQYFGPGTRLLVL.